These 2 T cell receptor beta chains share one sample of origin, sequenced in a study of blood T cell repertoires in COVID-19. Repertoires were generated with immunoSEQ multiplex PCR, while TCRdb's copy carries only in-frame clones and drops some. The sample includes roughly 180,000 clones, 81% of them seen just once. Sequenced material: peripheral blood. The receptors shown here come from a woman aged 35 to 49 with COVID-19, enrolled during active disease.

This sequence joins TRBV7-8 and TRBJ1-6; no definite D call. The germline V gene encodes CDR1 SGHVS and CDR2 FQNEAQ. V gave up 1 base and J gave up 9 bases, with 7 bases separating them. The CDR3 consists of 13 residues. The CDR3 DNA follows: TGTGCCAGCAGCTTAGGTCCGAGTTCACCCCTCCACTTT. This codes for CASSLGPSSPLHF.

This chain uses TRBV3-1 (or the pseudogene TRBV3-2) with TRBJ2-2, with TRBD1 matching over 9 bases. This CDR3 is built from 15 residues. V shed 4 bases and J 6 bases; nucleotides not matched to a gene: 6. Germline CDR1 reads LGHDT; CDR2 reads YNNKEL (reference sequence). DNA for the CDR3: TGTGCCAGCAGCCCATTACAGGGGGCGCCCGGGGAGCTGTTTTTT. Amino acid sequence: CASSPLQGAPGELFF.